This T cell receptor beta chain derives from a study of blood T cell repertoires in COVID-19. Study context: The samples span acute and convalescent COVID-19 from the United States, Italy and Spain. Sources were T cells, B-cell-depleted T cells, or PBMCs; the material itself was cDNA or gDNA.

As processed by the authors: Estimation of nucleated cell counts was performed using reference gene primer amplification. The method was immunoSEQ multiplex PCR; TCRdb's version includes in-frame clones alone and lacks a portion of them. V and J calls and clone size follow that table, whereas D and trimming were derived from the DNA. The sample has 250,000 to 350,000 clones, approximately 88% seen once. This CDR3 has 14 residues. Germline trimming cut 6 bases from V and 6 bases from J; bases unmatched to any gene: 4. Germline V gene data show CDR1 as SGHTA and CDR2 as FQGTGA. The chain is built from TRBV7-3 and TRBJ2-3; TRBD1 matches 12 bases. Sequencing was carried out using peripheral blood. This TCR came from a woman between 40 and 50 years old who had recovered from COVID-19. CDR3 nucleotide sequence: TGTGCCAGCAGGACCGGGACAGGGGGCGATACGCAGTATTTT. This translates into CASRTGTGGDTQYF.